The sequence of this T cell receptor (beta chain) was determined in a study of CD8+ T cells in alopecia areata. Study-wide points: Both scalp clonality and the expanded CD8+ clones among the top 100 showed a significant decrease with tofacitinib. Many expanded lesional clones stayed in scalp and blood while on tofacitinib. Against the mouse data, patients shared TCRs less clearly, possibly for HLA reasons.

The V end lost 1 base, the J end lost 6 bases, and 7 bases lay between the germline ends. The CDR3 sequence is 12 residues long. Germline V gene sequence: CDR1 SEHNR, CDR2 FQNEAQ (reference sequence). Treatment meaning: oral pan-JAK inhibitor, 5-10 mg twice daily. About this clone: Its specificity is unknown.

After isolation, RNA underwent reverse transcription to generate cDNA as the sequencing template. The table came from immunoSEQ multiplex PCR; TCRdb's copy has only in-frame clones and leaves some out. The sample has some 110,000 clones; 50% to 75% are singletons. This chain joins TRBV7-9 and TRBJ2-7; D is ambiguous. The input for sequencing was CD8+ T cells sorted from blood, taken at week 4, from a patient treated with tofacitinib. This receptor was taken from a human donor with alopecia areata. CDR3 sequence (DNA): TGTGCCAGCAGCTTAGGGTCAGTCGAGCAGTACTTC. Protein product: CASSLGSVEQYF.